This entry features one T cell receptor (beta chain) sequence. The antigen is not known. A second PCR, run for about 7 to 12 cycles, used a sample-barcoded 5' primer plus a J-beta primer mix. Carrying 12 random nucleotides, a template-switch adaptor labeled each individual cDNA molecule. Sequencing of every sample gave 2.5 million or more CDR3-containing paired-end reads. Via MiXCR, TCRdb re-called the 5' RACE reads, giving one row per CDR3 protein. The table has about 1.1 million distinct CDR3 sequences, around two fifths seen once. The CDR3 is made up of 15 amino acids. Germline CDR1 LGHDT, CDR2 YNNKEL (reference sequence). V gave up 0 bases and J gave up 6 bases, with 12 bases separating them. The source of the sample is a study of blood T cells in healthy people across ages. Whole-study findings and limits: The lack of PBMC sorting stopped any conclusive naive versus antigen-experienced comparison. More naive CD4+ cells and higher diversity were found in long-lived than in aged donors.

The clonotype was recovered from a man aged 18-30 years in good health. This sequence joins TRBV3-1 and TRBJ2-1; the D gene could be TRBD1 or TRBD2 (5 bases each). The specimen sequenced was blood. The CDR3 DNA sequence: TGTGCCAGCAGCCAAGATCCATGGGGGACCAATGAGCAGTTCTTC. Residues: CASSQDPWGTNEQFF.